This record concerns one T cell receptor (beta chain) sequence. The antigen is undetermined. This sample is drawn from a study of shared clonotypes between healthy human individuals. In the study overall: The plates for each donor numbered three CD4 naive, three CD4 memory, two CD8 naive and one CD8 memory.

Sorted-subset replicate PCRs used 200 ng DNA, about 30,000 T cell genomes. TCRdb's table, derived via immunoSEQ multiplex PCR, lists solely in-frame clones and lacks some. This table has hundreds of thousands of clones, about 95% appearing once. General study results and limits: Relative to memory subsets, naive subsets generally showed larger estimated richness.

Positive CCR7 selection of CD45RO-negative cells yielded the naive CD8 cells, and terminally differentiated effector memory CD45RA+ cells were excluded. Every donor, a Caucasian adult, lived in Nashville, Tennessee. Specimen: naive CD8+ T cells sorted from blood. The receptor's source is a woman under 40 in good health.

The CDR3 loop reads CASTLIGVNQPQHF. DNA of the CDR3: TGTGCCAGCACCTTGATAGGGGTCAATCAGCCCCAGCATTTT. The chain carries TRBV28 and TRBJ1-5; D is perhaps TRBD1 (5 bases). Germline assignment: CDR1 MDHEN and CDR2 SYDVKM. Between the trimmed V and J ends, which lost 7 bases and 3 bases, there was a span of 13 bases. This CDR3 comprises 14 residues.